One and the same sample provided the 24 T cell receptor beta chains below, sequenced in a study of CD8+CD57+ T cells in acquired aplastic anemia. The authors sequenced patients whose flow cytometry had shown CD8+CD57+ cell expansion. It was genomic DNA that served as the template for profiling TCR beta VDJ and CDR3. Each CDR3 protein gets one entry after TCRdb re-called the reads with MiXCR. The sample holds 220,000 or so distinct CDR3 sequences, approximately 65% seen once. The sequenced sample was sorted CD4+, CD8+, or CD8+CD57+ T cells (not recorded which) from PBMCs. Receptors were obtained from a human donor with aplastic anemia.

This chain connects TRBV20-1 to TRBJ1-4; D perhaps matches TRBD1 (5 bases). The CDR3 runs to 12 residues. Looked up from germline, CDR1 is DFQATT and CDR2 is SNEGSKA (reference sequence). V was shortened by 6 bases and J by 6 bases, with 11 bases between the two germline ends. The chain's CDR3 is CSAPGRDEKLFF. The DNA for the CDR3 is TGCAGTGCCCCCGGCAGGGATGAAAAACTGTTTTTT.

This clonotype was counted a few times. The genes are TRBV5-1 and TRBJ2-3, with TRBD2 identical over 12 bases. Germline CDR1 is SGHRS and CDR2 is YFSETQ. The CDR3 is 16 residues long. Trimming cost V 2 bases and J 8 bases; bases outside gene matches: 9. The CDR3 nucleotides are TGCGCCAGCAGCTTAGACTCTAGCGGGGGGGCCTCTACGCAGTATTTT. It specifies CASSLDSSGGASTQYF.

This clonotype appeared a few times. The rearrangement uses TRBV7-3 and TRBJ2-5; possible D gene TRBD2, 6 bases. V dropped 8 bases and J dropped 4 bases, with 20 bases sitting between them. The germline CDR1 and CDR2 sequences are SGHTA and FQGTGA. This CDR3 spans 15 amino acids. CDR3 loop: CASHKEQAGGETQYF. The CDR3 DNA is TGTGCCAGCCATAAGGAGCAGGCCGGGGGAGAGACCCAGTACTTC. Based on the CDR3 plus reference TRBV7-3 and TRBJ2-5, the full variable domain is GAGVSQTPSNKVTEKGKYVELRCDPISGHTALYWYRQSLGQGPEFLIYFQGTGAADDSGLPNDRFFAVRPEGSVSTLKIQRTERGDSAVYLCASHKEQAGGETQYFGPGTRLLVL.

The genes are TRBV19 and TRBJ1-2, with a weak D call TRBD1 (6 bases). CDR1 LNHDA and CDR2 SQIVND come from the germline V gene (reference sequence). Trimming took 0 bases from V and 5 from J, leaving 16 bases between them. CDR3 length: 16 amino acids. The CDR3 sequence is CASSIEWTVTGYGYTF. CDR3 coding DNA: TGTGCCAGTAGTATAGAATGGACAGTTACAGGATATGGCTACACCTTC. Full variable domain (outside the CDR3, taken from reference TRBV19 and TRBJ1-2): DGGITQSPKYLFRKEGQNVTLSCEQNLNHDAMYWYRQDPGQGLRLIYYSQIVNDFQKGDIAEGYSVSREKKESFPLTVTSAQKNPTAFYLCASSIEWTVTGYGYTFGSGTRLTVV.

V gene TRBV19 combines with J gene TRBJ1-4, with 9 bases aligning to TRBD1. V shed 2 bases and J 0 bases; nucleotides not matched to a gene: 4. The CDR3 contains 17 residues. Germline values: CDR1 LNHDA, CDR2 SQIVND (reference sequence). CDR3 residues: CASSIHRGRATNEKLFF. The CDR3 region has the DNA TGTGCCAGTAGTATACACAGGGGGCGAGCAACTAATGAAAAACTGTTTTTT. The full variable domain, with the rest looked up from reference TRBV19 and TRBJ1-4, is DGGITQSPKYLFRKEGQNVTLSCEQNLNHDAMYWYRQDPGQGLRLIYYSQIVNDFQKGDIAEGYSVSREKKESFPLTVTSAQKNPTAFYLCASSIHRGRATNEKLFFGSGTQLSVL.

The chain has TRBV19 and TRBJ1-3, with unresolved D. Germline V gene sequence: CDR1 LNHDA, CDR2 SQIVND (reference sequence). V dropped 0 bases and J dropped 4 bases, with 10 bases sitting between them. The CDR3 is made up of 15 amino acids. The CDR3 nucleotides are TGTGCCAGTAGTATAGAAGACCACTGGGGAAACACCATATATTTT. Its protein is CASSIEDHWGNTIYF.

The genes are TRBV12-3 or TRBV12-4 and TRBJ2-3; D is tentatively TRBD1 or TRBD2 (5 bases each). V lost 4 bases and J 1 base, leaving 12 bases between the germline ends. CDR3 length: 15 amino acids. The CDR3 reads CASSYRSGRTDTQYF. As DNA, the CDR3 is TGTGCCAGCAGTTATCGGTCGGGGCGCACAGATACGCAGTATTTT.

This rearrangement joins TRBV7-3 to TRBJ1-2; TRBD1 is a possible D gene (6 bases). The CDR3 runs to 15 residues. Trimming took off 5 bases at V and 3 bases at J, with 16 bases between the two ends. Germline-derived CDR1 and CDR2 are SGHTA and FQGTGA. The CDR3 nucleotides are TGTGCCAGCAGCCCACCCGGGGGCGAGGACTATGGCTACACCTTC. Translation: CASSPPGGEDYGYTF.

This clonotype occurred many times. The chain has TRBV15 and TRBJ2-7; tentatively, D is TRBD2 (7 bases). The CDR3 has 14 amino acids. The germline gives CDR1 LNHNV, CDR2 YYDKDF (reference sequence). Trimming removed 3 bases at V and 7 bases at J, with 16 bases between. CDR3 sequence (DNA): TGTGCCACCAGCAGGGCCCGGGGGGCGGTGGAGCAGTACTTC. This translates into CATSRARGAVEQYF.

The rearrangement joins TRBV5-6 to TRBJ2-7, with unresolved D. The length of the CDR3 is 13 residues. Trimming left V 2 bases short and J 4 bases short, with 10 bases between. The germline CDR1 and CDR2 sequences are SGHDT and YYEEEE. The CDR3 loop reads CASSFSGEYEQYF. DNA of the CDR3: TGTGCCAGCAGCTTTTCAGGAGAGTACGAGCAGTACTTC.

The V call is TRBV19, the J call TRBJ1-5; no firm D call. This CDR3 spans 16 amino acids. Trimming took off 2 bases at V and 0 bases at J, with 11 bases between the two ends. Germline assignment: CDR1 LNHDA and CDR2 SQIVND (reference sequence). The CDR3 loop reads CASSIRRQDSNQPQHF. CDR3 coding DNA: TGTGCCAGTAGTATACGGAGGCAGGATAGCAATCAGCCCCAGCATTTT.

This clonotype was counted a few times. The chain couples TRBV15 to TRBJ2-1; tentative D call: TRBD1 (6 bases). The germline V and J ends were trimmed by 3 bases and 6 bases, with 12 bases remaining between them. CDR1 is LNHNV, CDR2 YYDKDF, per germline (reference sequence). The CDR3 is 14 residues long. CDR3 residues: CATSSRQVFNEQFF. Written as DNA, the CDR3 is TGTGCCACCAGCAGCAGACAGGTCTTCAATGAGCAGTTCTTC.

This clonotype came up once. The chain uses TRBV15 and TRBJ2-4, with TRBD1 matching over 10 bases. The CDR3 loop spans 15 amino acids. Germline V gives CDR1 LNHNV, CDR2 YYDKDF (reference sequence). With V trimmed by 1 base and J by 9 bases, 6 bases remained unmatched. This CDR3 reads CATSRADRGPSIQYF. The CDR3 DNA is TGTGCCACCAGCAGAGCCGACAGGGGGCCTAGCATTCAGTACTTC.

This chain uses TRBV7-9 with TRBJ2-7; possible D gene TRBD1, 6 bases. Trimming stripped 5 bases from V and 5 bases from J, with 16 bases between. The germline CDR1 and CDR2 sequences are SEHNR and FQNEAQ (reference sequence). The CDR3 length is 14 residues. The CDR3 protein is CASSQGTGFHEQYF. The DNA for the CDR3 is TGTGCCAGCAGCCAGGGAACAGGGTTCCACGAGCAGTACTTC.

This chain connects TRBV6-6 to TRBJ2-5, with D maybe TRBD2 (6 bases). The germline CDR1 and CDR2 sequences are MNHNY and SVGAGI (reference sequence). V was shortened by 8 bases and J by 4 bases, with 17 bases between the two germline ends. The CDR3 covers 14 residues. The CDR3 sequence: CASRIGPGLETQYF. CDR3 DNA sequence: TGTGCCAGCCGGATCGGGCCGGGACTAGAGACCCAGTACTTC.

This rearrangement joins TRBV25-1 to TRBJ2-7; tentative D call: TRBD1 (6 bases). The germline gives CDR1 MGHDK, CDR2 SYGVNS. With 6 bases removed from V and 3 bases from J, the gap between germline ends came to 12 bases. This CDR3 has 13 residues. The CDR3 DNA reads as TGTGCCAGCAGCCTACAGGGTAACTACGAGCAGTACTTC. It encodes CASSLQGNYEQYF.

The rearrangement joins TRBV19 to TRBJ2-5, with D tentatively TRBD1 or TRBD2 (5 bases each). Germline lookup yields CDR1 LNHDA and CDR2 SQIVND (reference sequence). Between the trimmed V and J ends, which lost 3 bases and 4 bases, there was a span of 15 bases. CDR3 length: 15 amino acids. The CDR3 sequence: CASSIPGTMGETQYF. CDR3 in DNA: TGTGCCAGTAGTATCCCCGGGACGATGGGAGAGACCCAGTACTTC.

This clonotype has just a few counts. For the CDR3, the DNA is TGCAGTGCTAGAGGGTTCAGGCTAGGGTACGAGCAGTACTTC. It encodes CSARGFRLGYEQYF. The rearrangement joins TRBV20-1 to TRBJ2-7; D not resolved. CDR1 is DFQATT, CDR2 SNEGSKA, per germline (reference sequence). The V gene lost 1 base and the J gene lost 4 bases, with 14 bases spanning the gap. The length of the CDR3 is 14 residues.

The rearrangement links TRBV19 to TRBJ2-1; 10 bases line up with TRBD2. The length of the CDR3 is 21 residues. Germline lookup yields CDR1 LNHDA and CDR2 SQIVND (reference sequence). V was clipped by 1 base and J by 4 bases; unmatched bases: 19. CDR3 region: CASSIAIGGLAARGGYNEQFF. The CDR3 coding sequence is TGTGCCAGTAGTATAGCTATTGGAGGACTAGCGGCAAGGGGTGGGTACAATGAGCAGTTCTTC.

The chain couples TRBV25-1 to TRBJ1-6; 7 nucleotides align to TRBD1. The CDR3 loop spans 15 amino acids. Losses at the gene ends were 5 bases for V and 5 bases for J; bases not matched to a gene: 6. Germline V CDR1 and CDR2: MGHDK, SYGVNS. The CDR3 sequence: CASSQTGVHNSPLHF. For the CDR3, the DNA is TGTGCCAGCAGTCAAACAGGGGTCCATAATTCACCCCTCCACTTT.

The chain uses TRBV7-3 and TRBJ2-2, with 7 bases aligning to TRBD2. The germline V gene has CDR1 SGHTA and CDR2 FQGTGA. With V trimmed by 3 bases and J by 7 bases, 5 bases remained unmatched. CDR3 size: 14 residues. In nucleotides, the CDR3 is TGTGCCAGCAGCTTCAGAGGGGAGGGCGGGGAGCTGTTTTTT. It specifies CASSFRGEGGELFF.

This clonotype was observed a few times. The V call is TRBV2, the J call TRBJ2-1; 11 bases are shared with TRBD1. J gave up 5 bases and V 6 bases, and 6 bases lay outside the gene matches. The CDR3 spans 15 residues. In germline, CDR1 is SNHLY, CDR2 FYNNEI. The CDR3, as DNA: TGTGCCAGCAGGGACAGGGGGCCGAGTCACAATGAGCAGTTCTTC. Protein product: CASRDRGPSHNEQFF.

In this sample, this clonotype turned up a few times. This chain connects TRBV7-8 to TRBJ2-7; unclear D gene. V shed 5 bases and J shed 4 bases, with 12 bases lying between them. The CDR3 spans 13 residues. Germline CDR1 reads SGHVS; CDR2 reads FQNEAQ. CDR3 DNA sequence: TGTGCCAGCAGCCCCACCCCTGGGTACGAGCAGTACTTC. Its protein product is CASSPTPGYEQYF.

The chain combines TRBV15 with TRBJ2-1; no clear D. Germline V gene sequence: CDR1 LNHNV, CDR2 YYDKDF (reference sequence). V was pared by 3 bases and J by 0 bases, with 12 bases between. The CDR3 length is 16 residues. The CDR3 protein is CATSSPPGSSYNEQFF. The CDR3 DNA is TGTGCCACCAGCAGCCCCCCGGGCAGCTCCTACAATGAGCAGTTCTTC.